A single sample gave rise to the 28 T cell receptor beta chains below, sequenced in a study of T cells in Graves' hyperthyroidism and ophthalmopathy (dated by TCRdb to between 2019 and 2020). Libraries were built with multiplex PCR. The data were produced on an Illumina HiSeq 2000. Amplification of TCR beta CDR3 regions was carried out from RNA transcripts. The TCR CDR3 was subjected to a first round of RT-PCR using the HTBI primer set and the Qiagen OneStep RT-PCR kit. TCRdb cleaned the public reads at Q25 with fastp, built clones with MiXCR and kept in-frame beta chains. Rows with one shared CDR3 protein collapse into an entry with the most common genes and DNA. Within this sample are about 600,000 distinct CDR3 sequences, with approximately 15% of them counted one time only. Of the sample, roughly 7% is held by the ten largest clones. The specimen was blood. These receptors came from a woman aged 18-29 years with Graves' ophthalmopathy.

V gene TRBV15 combines with J gene TRBJ1-5; D perhaps matches TRBD1 (5 bases). Deletions cut 1 base from V and 7 bases from J, with 23 bases between. From germline, CDR1 is LNHNV and CDR2 YYDKDF (reference sequence). The CDR3 has 18 residues. CDR3 DNA: TGTGCCACCAGCAGAGTTCCGGGACCTCAACCTCCCCCCCAGCCCCAGCATTTT. Protein sequence: CATSRVPGPQPPPQPQHF.

At least ten counts were recorded for this clonotype. J is TRBJ1-2 and V is TRBV16; TRBD1 is a possible D gene (6 bases). The CDR3 spans 17 residues. CDR1 KGHSY and CDR2 FQNENV come from the germline V gene. The ends were cut back, 3 bases at V and 4 bases at J, with 21 bases in the middle. The CDR3, as DNA: TGTGCCAGCAGCCACGCAGTTCAGGGGCCAGACGGCTATGGCTACACCTTC. Residues: CASSHAVQGPDGYGYTF.

This clonotype was counted at least ten times. This rearrangement joins TRBV12-3 or TRBV12-4 to TRBJ2-1, with 8 positions matching TRBD2. V lost 7 bases and J lost 5; bases outside the gene matches: 22. CDR3 length equals 19 residues. This CDR3 reads CASTPLGGAWGGQNNEQFF. CDR3 in DNA: TGTGCCAGCACCCCTCTCGGGGGGGCATGGGGGGGACAAAACAATGAGCAGTTCTTC.

J is TRBJ1-5 and V is TRBV28; TRBD1 aligns across 7 bases. The CDR3 runs to 13 residues. V trimming: 8 bases; J trimming: 6 bases; junction bases outside the gene matches: 7. The V gene's germline CDR1 is MDHEN and CDR2 SYDVKM. Here the CDR3 reads CASGTGDPQPQHF. CDR3 nucleotide sequence: TGTGCCAGCGGAACAGGGGACCCTCAGCCCCAGCATTTT.

This clonotype was picked up many times. The chain employs TRBV28 and TRBJ1-6; 7 nucleotides match TRBD1. V gave up 5 bases and J gave up 1 base; unmatched junction bases: 5. Germline V gene sequence: CDR1 MDHEN, CDR2 SYDVKM. The CDR3 is made up of 16 amino acids. Here the CDR3 DNA reads TGTGCCAGCAGTCGACAGGGTAGTTCCTATAATTCACCCCTCCACTTT. Translation gives CASSRQGSSYNSPLHF.

This clonotype appeared many times. CDR3 protein: CASSASKGYNEQFF. CDR3 nucleotide sequence: TGTGCCAGCAGTGCGAGCAAGGGCTACAATGAGCAGTTCTTC. The V and J genes are TRBV2 and TRBJ2-1; no clear D. V lost 4 bases to trimming and J lost 3 bases, with 10 bases between them. The V gene's germline CDR1 is SNHLY and CDR2 FYNNEI. The CDR3 sequence is 14 residues long.

This clonotype was picked up a small number of times. V is TRBV6-1 and J is TRBJ2-2; D possibly corresponds to TRBD2 (5 bases). This CDR3 comprises 15 residues. CDR1 and CDR2 from the germline V gene are MNHNS and SASEGT. V was trimmed by 7 bases and J by 4 bases, leaving 16 bases between them. This chain's CDR3 is CASTERAGGTGELFF. CDR3 bases: TGTGCCAGCACCGAGAGGGCAGGAGGCACCGGGGAGCTGTTTTTT.

CDR3 sequence: CASSSDGDQPQHF. DNA for the CDR3: TGTGCCAGTAGTTCGGACGGGGATCAGCCCCAGCATTTT. The chain recombines TRBV19 with TRBJ1-5; D not certain. This CDR3 contains 13 residues. The ends were cut back, 5 bases at V and 5 bases at J, with 10 bases in the middle. Germline values: CDR1 LNHDA, CDR2 SQIVND (reference sequence).

This clonotype has ten or more counts. The chain is built from TRBV11-2 and TRBJ2-7; D gene uncertain. The germline V gene encodes CDR1 SGHAT and CDR2 FQNNGV. CDR3 size: 14 residues. The V end lost 3 bases, the J end lost 0 bases, and 9 bases lay between the germline ends. As DNA, the CDR3 is TGTGCCAGCAGCTTGGGCAGGAACTCCTACGAGCAGTACTTC. Protein sequence: CASSLGRNSYEQYF.

The chain uses TRBV19 and TRBJ1-5; D remains unclear. V dropped 3 bases and J dropped 1 base, with 7 bases sitting between them. CDR3 length equals 14 residues. The germline V gene encodes CDR1 LNHDA and CDR2 SQIVND (reference sequence). This CDR3 reads CASSINPSNQPQHF. The CDR3 DNA reads as TGTGCCAGTAGTATTAACCCGAGCAATCAGCCCCAGCATTTT.

This clonotype was seen at least ten times. The chain links TRBV2 to TRBJ1-2; perhaps TRBD1 as D (5 bases). The CDR3 has 14 amino acids. Germline loops: CDR1 SNHLY, CDR2 FYNNEI. The ends were cut back, 5 bases at V and 0 bases at J, with 10 bases in the middle. The CDR3 here is CASSPREPNYGYTF. In nucleotides, the CDR3 is TGTGCCAGCAGTCCCAGGGAACCTAACTATGGCTACACCTTC.

The genes are TRBV5-1 and TRBJ2-7, with TRBD2 matching over 13 bases. Germline V lookup: CDR1 SGHRS, CDR2 YFSETQ. Trimming took 4 bases from V and 2 from J; bases not matched to a gene: 6. This CDR3 is 16 amino acids long. The CDR3 nucleotides are TGCGCCAGCAGCCCTGGGACTAGCGGGATCACCTACGAGCAGTACTTC. It codes for CASSPGTSGITYEQYF.

In its sample, this clonotype was seen a few times. This chain uses TRBV27 with TRBJ1-1; possibly TRBD1 for D (6 bases). V lost 1 base and J 1 base, leaving 19 bases between the germline ends. From germline, CDR1 is MNHEY and CDR2 SMNVEV (reference sequence). This CDR3 contains 18 residues. CDR3 sequence: CASSLFGGWEPRNTEAFF. As DNA, the CDR3 is TGTGCCAGCAGTTTATTTGGGGGCTGGGAACCGAGGAACACTGAAGCTTTCTTT.

The chain carries TRBV29-1 and TRBJ1-1, with 8 nucleotides matching TRBD1. The CDR3 is made up of 14 amino acids. Germline values: CDR1 SQVTM, CDR2 ANQGSEA. J was trimmed by 1 base and V by 5 bases; bases with no gene match: 6. This chain's CDR3 is CSVPGTGGNTEAFF. For the CDR3, the DNA is TGCAGCGTTCCAGGGACAGGCGGGAACACTGAAGCTTTCTTT.

The V and J genes are TRBV12-3 or TRBV12-4 and TRBJ1-6; D ambiguous. Deletions cut 3 bases from V and 8 bases from J, with 8 bases between. The CDR3 is made up of 13 amino acids. The CDR3 nucleotides are TGTGCCAGCAGTTTCTCGGTGGATTCACCCCTCCACTTT. As protein: CASSFSVDSPLHF.

The V gene is TRBV20-1, the J gene TRBJ2-3, with 8 bases identical to TRBD2. CDR1 and CDR2 from the germline V gene are DFQATT and SNEGSKA (reference sequence). The CDR3 is 14 residues long. V dropped 8 bases and J dropped 0; count of bases not matched to a gene: 7. This CDR3 is CSTTLAVSTDTQYF. The CDR3 nucleotides are TGCAGTACCACACTAGCGGTTAGCACAGATACGCAGTATTTT.

This clonotype was counted only a few times. The J gene is TRBJ2-3, the V gene TRBV7-2; 7 bases match TRBD2. The length of the CDR3 is 15 residues. V lost 4 bases, J lost 1 base, and 5 bases stayed unmatched. CDR1 SGHTA and CDR2 FQGNSA come from the germline V gene. The CDR3 protein is CASSYGTTGTDTQYF. The CDR3 nucleotides are TGTGCCAGCAGCTACGGGACTACCGGCACAGATACGCAGTATTTT.

A few counts support this clonotype. Possible read error: a much larger clone is one base away. The rearrangement links TRBV29-1 to TRBJ1-1; D not certain. Germline lookup yields CDR1 SQVTM and CDR2 ANQGSEA. The CDR3 length is 12 residues. CDR3 nucleotides: TGCAGCGTTGTCGAAGCAGGATCTGAAGCTTCCTTT. This codes for CSVVEAGSEASF. Full variable domain (rest looked up from reference TRBV29-1 and TRBJ1-1): SAVISQKPSRDICQRGTSLTIQCQVDSQVTMMFWYRQQPGQSLTLIATANQGSEATYESGFVIDKFPISRPNLTFSTLTVSNMSPEDSSIYLCSVVEAGSEASFGQGTRLTVV.

This clonotype was recorded many times. The V call is TRBV6-1, the J call TRBJ2-1, with D uncertain. V lost 3 bases and J 0 bases, leaving 12 bases between the germline ends. This CDR3 contains 16 residues. Germline CDR1 reads MNHNS; CDR2 reads SASEGT. CDR3 protein: CASSDPRRYSYNEQFF. In DNA form, the CDR3 reads TGTGCCAGCAGTGATCCCCGTCGTTACTCCTACAATGAGCAGTTCTTC.

This clonotype appeared many times. The chain couples TRBV6-1 to TRBJ2-2; a possible D gene is TRBD2 (5 bases). The V end lost 3 bases, the J end lost 4 bases, and 9 bases lay between the germline ends. Germline V lookup: CDR1 MNHNS, CDR2 SASEGT. This CDR3 spans 14 amino acids. The CDR3 DNA reads as TGTGCCAGCAGTGACCGTCGGGGCACCGGGGAGCTGTTTTTT. The encoded protein is CASSDRRGTGELFF.

Many counts were recorded for this clonotype. This rearrangement joins TRBV11-2 to TRBJ2-1; TRBD2 is a possible D gene (6 bases). The CDR3 spans 14 residues. From germline, CDR1 is SGHAT and CDR2 FQNNGV. V was clipped by 2 bases and J by 6 bases, with 11 bases between them. The CDR3 nucleotides read TGTGCCAGCAGCTTATTCGGGAGCTCCAATGAGCAGTTCTTC. Translation: CASSLFGSSNEQFF.

This clonotype appeared a few times. The rearrangement joins TRBV30 to TRBJ2-1; D is unclear. The germline V gene encodes CDR1 GTSNPN and CDR2 SVGIG (reference sequence). The CDR3 length is 13 residues. Deletions cut 2 bases from V and 7 bases from J, with 12 bases between. CDR3 coding DNA: TGTGCCTGGAGTATAGGGCGGTCAAATGAGCAGTTCTTC. Residues: CAWSIGRSNEQFF.

This clonotype came up many times. The CDR3 bases are TGTGCCAGCAGCTCTACTAGCGGGAGTTTCTATGAGCAGTTCTTC. Encoded protein: CASSSTSGSFYEQFF. J is TRBJ2-1 and V is TRBV7-9; 11 nucleotides line up with TRBD2. Germline-derived CDR1 and CDR2 are SEHNR and FQNEAQ (reference sequence). V lost 4 bases to trimming and J lost 8 bases; unmatched junction nucleotides: 7. The CDR3 is 15 amino acids.

This clonotype occurred many times. V and J are TRBV12-3 or TRBV12-4 and TRBJ2-7, with unresolved D. V was trimmed by 1 base and J by 3 bases, leaving 16 bases between them. The CDR3 is 16 amino acids. The CDR3 nucleotides are TGTGCCAGCAGTTTAGGTCCGCCCGGTGGCCACTACGAGCAGTACTTC. It yields the protein CASSLGPPGGHYEQYF.

This clonotype was counted ten times or more. The chain couples TRBV12-3 or TRBV12-4 to TRBJ2-7, with a possible D match to TRBD1 (5 bases). CDR3 size: 14 residues. V lost 3 bases and J lost 0, with 9 bases in between. The CDR3 sequence: CASSFQGNSYEQYF. The CDR3 DNA reads TGTGCCAGCAGTTTTCAGGGTAACTCCTACGAGCAGTACTTC.

V usage is TRBV28 and J usage is TRBJ2-7; maybe TRBD2 (5 bases). The CDR3 loop spans 14 amino acids. Looked up from germline, CDR1 is MDHEN and CDR2 is SYDVKM. V lost 6 bases and J 7 bases, leaving 19 bases between the germline ends. The CDR3 region is CASSPFLRGTEQYF. The CDR3 nucleotides read TGTGCCAGCAGCCCCTTCTTACGGGGTACGGAGCAGTACTTC.

This clonotype was recorded many times. The V gene is TRBV11-1, the J gene TRBJ2-5; D might be TRBD2 (6 bases). The CDR3 sequence is 13 residues long. Germline CDR1 reads SGHAT; CDR2 reads FQDESV (reference sequence). With 6 bases removed from V and 1 base from J, the gap between germline ends came to 9 bases. The CDR3 loop is CASSSSVQETQYF. As DNA, the CDR3 is TGTGCCAGCAGTTCTAGCGTCCAAGAGACCCAGTACTTC.

This clonotype was observed a few times. The chain joins TRBV12-3 or TRBV12-4 to TRBJ1-5; 7 nucleotides align to TRBD1. Unmatched junction bases numbered 5, after V lost 6 bases and J lost 3 bases. The CDR3 runs 14 residues. The CDR3 sequence: CASSKDRANQPQHF. DNA of the CDR3: TGTGCCAGCAGCAAAGACAGGGCCAATCAGCCCCAGCATTTT.